These T cell receptor delta chains were read from a single sample in a study of Vδ1+ human thymocytes. TCRdb re-called the multiplex PCR reads through CATT. This sample has more than 50,000 delta-chain clones, with about 16% found just once. The sample consisted of Vdelta1+ gamma-delta thymocytes from the thymus. The origin of the receptors is a girl under three years old who had congenital heart surgery. The CDR3 runs from the conserved cysteine through the conserved F or W. A D gene is named only where the DNA matches it firmly. A clone size is listed for some rows: how often the clone was seen (once, few, many), or a class if it is expanded.

clone_size j_call d_call v_call cdr3_aa cdr3_nt
few TRDJ1 TRDD2 TRDV1 CALGELVGPTFLRGLGSYTDKLIF TGTGCTCTTGGGGAATTGGTTGGCCCTACGTTCCTACGTGGATTGGGAAGTTACACCGATAAACTCATCTTT
few TRDJ1 TRDD3 TRDV1 CALGERILEGGIQEDTDKLIF TGTGCTCTTGGGGAACGGATCCTAGAAGGGGGGATACAAGAGGACACCGATAAACTCATCTTT
. TRDJ1 TRDD3 TRDV1 CALGERPGGLPYTDKLIF TGTGCTCTTGGGGAACGTCCTGGGGGTCTACCGTACACCGATAAACTCATCTTT
few TRDJ1 . TRDV3 CAFEFWPNTDKLIF TGTGCCTTCGAGTTCTGGCCTAACACCGATAAACTCATCTTT
. TRDJ1 . TRDV1 CALGDRGSRILRTLAAAYTDKLIF TGTGCTCTTGGGGACCGGGGATCGAGAATCCTACGTACCCTGGCGGCCGCGTACACCGATAAACTCATCTTT
. TRDJ1 . TRDV1 CALGEQRGDYWGTDKLIF TGTGCTCTTGGGGAACAGCGGGGGGACTATTGGGGCACCGATAAACTCATCTTT
. TRDJ1 TRDD3 TRDV1 CALGKSVGGYFPRQYTDKLIF TGTGCTCTTGGGAAATCAGTTGGGGGATACTTCCCCCGTCAGTACACCGATAAACTCATCTTT
few TRDJ1 . TRDV1 CALGATTLPTGWGRPFRFTDKLIF TGTGCTCTTGGGGCCACCACTCTTCCTACAGGGTGGGGGAGACCCTTTAGGTTTACCGATAAACTCATCTTT
few TRDJ1 . TRDV1 CALGERPPPGDTDKLIF TGTGCTCTTGGGGAACGGCCTCCTCCGGGGGACACCGATAAACTCATCTTT
few TRDJ1 TRDD3 TRDV1 CALGELLAFPSILGAAAPTTTDKLIF TGTGCTCTTGGGGAACTCCTGGCCTTTCCCTCGATACTGGGGGCCGCCGCACCAACAACCACCGATAAACTCATCTTT
few TRDJ1 TRDD3 TRDV1 CALGELSQHTLLGAYTDKLIF TGTGCTCTTGGGGAACTGAGTCAACATACCTTACTGGGGGCGTACACCGATAAACTCATCTTT
few TRDJ1 . TRDV1 CAPGELRPGEHTDKLIF TGTGCTCCTGGGGAACTGAGACCGGGGGAGCACACCGATAAACTCATCTTT
. TRDJ1 TRDD3 TRDV1 CALGEESLTFPPLEAEHTPYWGTLHTDKLIF TGTGCTCTTGGGGAAGAGTCCCTAACGTTCCCCCCACTCGAAGCCGAACACACTCCCTACTGGGGGACCCTCCACACCGATAAACTCATCTTT
. TRDJ1 TRDD3 TRDV1 CALGELPSLLGDTDKLIF TGTGCTCTTGGGGAACTGCCTTCCTTACTGGGGGATACCGATAAGCTCATCTTT
few TRDJ1 . TRDV1 CALGDPFLPGDPYTDKLIF TGTGCTCTTGGGGACCCCTTCCTTCCTGGGGACCCATACACCGATAAACTCATCTTT
. TRDJ1 TRDD2 TRDV1 CALGAGKAFLLGYDKLIF TGTGCTCTTGGGGCCGGAAAAGCCTTCCTACTAGGATACGATAAACTCATCTTT
few TRDJ1 TRDD3 TRDV1 CALGEPRPSYALGDTSTVKLIF TGTGCTCTTGGGGAACCACGGCCTTCCTACGCACTGGGGGATACCTCTACCGTTAAACTCATCTTT
few TRDJ1 . TRDV1 CALGKEPFCPDKLIF TGTGCTCTTGGGAAGGAACCATTTTGCCCCGATAAACTCATCTTT
. TRDJ1 TRDD3 TRDV1 CALGESSRIYWGNPCATDKLIF TGTGCTCTTGGGGAAAGTAGCCGAATTTACTGGGGGAACCCGTGCGCCACCGATAAACTCATCTTT
few TRDJ1 . TRDV1 CALGELTRPSLTYTDKLIF TGTGCTCTTGGGGAACTCACTCGGCCTTCCCTCACGTACACCGATAAACTCATCTTT
. TRDJ1 . TRDV1 CALGVKRGTGRYTDKLIF TGTGCTCTTGGGGTAAAAAGGGGGACCGGGAGGTACACCGATAAACTCATCTTT
. TRDJ1 TRDD3 TRDV1 CALGERAYWGIRKTDKLIF TGTGCTCTTGGGGAACGAGCGTACTGGGGGATACGTAAGACCGATAAACTCATCTTT
. TRDJ1 TRDD3 TRDV1 CALGELRRGDTRTDKLIF TGTGCTCTTGGGGAACTCAGACGGGGGGATACGCGGACCGATAAACTCATCTTT
. TRDJ1 . TRDV1 CALGEHGPTPLHTDKLIF TGTGCTCTTGGGGAACATGGGCCTACCCCTCTACACACCGATAAACTCATCTTT
few TRDJ1 . TRDV1 CALGERAFPNPYGDKLIF TGTGCTCTTGGGGAACGGGCCTTCCCTAATCCATACGGCGATAAACTCATCTTT
. TRDJ1 TRDD2 TRDV1 CALGEPGLPTILAPTDKLIF TGTGCTCTTGGGGAACCTGGGCTTCCTACGATACTTGCACCCACCGATAAACTCATCTTT
few TRDJ1 TRDD3 TRDV1 CALGGPNSLKRDTVKLIF TGTGCTCTTGGGGGGCCAAATTCCCTAAAGAGGGATACGGTTAAACTCATCTTT
. TRDJ1 . TRDV1 CALGEYFPRLFMYTDKLIF TGTGCTCTTGGGGAATATTTCCCGAGATTATTTATGTACACCGATAAACTCATCTTT
. TRDJ1 TRDD3 TRDV1 CALGETSRRPSYWGIRGWDKLIF TGTGCTCTTGGGGAAACTTCCCGACGACCTTCCTACTGGGGGATACGCGGGTGGGATAAACTCATCTTT
. TRDJ1 TRDD3 TRDV1 CALGEIHPSYGGTYWGIPDKLIF TGTGCTCTTGGGGAGATACACCCTTCCTATGGGGGGACTTACTGGGGGATACCCGATAAACTCATCTTT
. TRDJ1 TRDD3 TRDV1 CALGENLILILGDTDKLIF TGTGCTCTTGGGGAAAATTTAATACTGATACTGGGGGACACCGATAAACTCATCTTT
. TRDJ1 TRDD3 TRDV1 CALGVTGGYQYTDKLIF TGTGCTCTTGGGGTTACTGGGGGATACCAGTACACCGATAAACTCATCTTT
few TRDJ1 . TRDV1 CALGDSATYDGVGRDKLIF TGTGCTCTTGGGGATTCCGCCACCTACGACGGGGTGGGCCGCGATAAACTCATCTTC
. TRDJ1 . TRDV1 CALGELRGPKYTDKLIF TGTGCTCTTGGGGAACTTCGGGGGCCAAAGTACACCGATAAACTCATCTTT
few TRDJ1 . TRDV1 CALIPALGTQVDKLIF TGTGCTCTTATTCCCGCCCTGGGGACCCAGGTCGATAAACTCATCTTT
. TRDJ1 TRDD3 TRDV1 CALGEPPLGYVPKLIF TGTGCTCTTGGGGAACCTCCACTGGGGTACGTCCCTAAACTCATCTTT
. TRDJ1 TRDD3 TRDV1 CALGVPPDLLGDTPPYTDKLIF TGTGCTCTTGGGGTCCCCCCGGACTTACTGGGGGATACCCCGCCGTACACCGATAAACTCATCTTT
few TRDJ1 TRDD3 TRDV1 CALGELYPTYWGIRDTDKLIF TGTGCTCTTGGGGAACTATACCCCACCTACTGGGGGATAAGGGACACCGATAAACTCATCTTT
. TRDJ1 . TRDV1 CALGELFGFDHTDKLIF TGTGCTCTTGGGGAACTATTCGGTTTTGACCACACCGATAAACTCATCTTT
. TRDJ1 . TRDV1 CALGEGLPLGGFNLDKLIF TGTGCTCTTGGGGAAGGCCTTCCTCTTGGGGGATTCAACCTCGATAAACTCATCTTT
few TRDJ1 TRDD3 TRDV1 CALGDYRGGYTDKLIF TGTGCTCTTGGGGACTACCGAGGGGGATACACCGATAAACTCATCTTT
few TRDJ1 TRDD3 TRDV1 CALGEGLTRLGATRDKLIF TGTGCTCTTGGAGAAGGCCTTACACGACTGGGGGCCACGAGGGATAAACTCATCTTT
. TRDJ1 . TRDV1 CALGELLPTDKLIF TGTGCTCTTGGGGAACTACTACCCACCGATAAACTCATCTTT
. TRDJ1 . TRDV1 CALGEASGGWDKLIF TGTGCTCTTGGGGAGGCCTCCGGTGGTTGGGATAAACTCATCTTT
few TRDJ1 TRDD3 TRDV1 CALGAPRGVLGDLWANTDKLIF TGTGCTCTTGGGGCCCCCCGGGGCGTACTGGGGGATTTGTGGGCCAACACCGATAAACTCATCTTT
few TRDJ1 TRDD3 TRDV1 CALGEVPFSLLGENDKLIF TGTGCTCTTGGGGAAGTTCCTTTCTCCTTACTGGGGGAGAACGATAAACTCATCTTT
. TRDJ1 TRDD3 TRDV1 CALGELKRFPRYTGGYAIYTDKLIF TGTGCTCTTGGGGAACTGAAAAGGTTCCCCCGCTATACTGGGGGATACGCCATCTACACCGATAAACTCATCTTT
. TRDJ1 TRDD3 TRDV1 CALGEGVYSGGYAVSDKLIF TGTGCCCTTGGGGAAGGGGTTTACTCTGGGGGATACGCGGTATCCGATAAACTCATCTTT
few TRDJ1 . TRDV1 CALGELRRDPSKLIF TGTGCTCTTGGGGAGCTAAGGCGGGATCCCTCAAAACTCATCTTT
. TRDJ1 . TRDV1 CALGELKPRGKLIF TGTGCTCTTGGGGAACTCAAGCCCCGCGGTAAACTCATCTTT
few TRDJ1 . TRDV1 CALGELLSYVREPGGTDKLIF TGTGCTCTTGGGGAACTCCTGTCCTACGTTAGGGAGCCTGGGGGGACCGATAAACTCATCTTT
. TRDJ1 . TRDV1 CALVPSYAGGYTDKLIF TGTGCTCTTGTACCTTCCTACGCTGGGGGATACACCGATAAACTCATCTTT